In its sample, the clone carrying this T cell receptor beta chain was seen a few times. Everyone who took part was 18 to 89 years old, and they came from about two dozen US areas. Trimming removed 0 bases from V and 8 bases from J, with 13 bases in between. This CDR3 comprises 15 residues. CDR1 MNHEY and CDR2 SVGAGI come from the germline V gene. The assay was immunoSEQ multiplex PCR, and TCRdb's table has in-frame clones only and misses some. The table shows about 380,000 clones, with 88% occurring only once. This record belongs to a study of blood T cell repertoires in COVID-19. Study context: Acute and convalescent COVID-19 samples came from the United States, Italy and Spain. Sample material is recorded as cDNA or gDNA derived from T cells, B-cell-depleted T cells, or PBMCs.

V usage is TRBV6-5 and J usage is TRBJ1-4, with no clear D. The clonotype originates from a woman aged 18-30 years who had recovered from COVID-19. Sequencing was done on a sample of PBMCs or T cells enriched from blood (not recorded which). Here the CDR3 reads CASSYSRAVSEKLFF. In DNA form, the CDR3 reads TGTGCCAGCAGTTACTCGAGGGCAGTTAGCGAAAAACTGTTTTTT.